This T cell receptor beta chain was documented in a study of Ad26.COV2.S vaccination and SARS-CoV-2 variants. Regarding treatment: 15 to 20 received Ad26.COV2.S at low or high dose, single or two shots; roughly five received placebo; per-sample allocation not given. Specimen acquisition occurred on day 63 following the initial vaccine or placebo injection. The CDR3 runs to 12 residues. Looked up from germline, CDR1 is GTSNPN and CDR2 is SVGIG (reference sequence). The ends were cut back, 1 base at V and 5 bases at J, with 8 bases in the middle. This clone was observed many times. Clones were sequenced by immunoSEQ multiplex PCR, and TCRdb holds only the in-frame ones, with some missing. The sample records more than 300,000 clones, 88% being singletons.

This sequence was found in a person aged 18-65 years who received the Ad26.COV2.S COVID-19 vaccine or a placebo. Sequences were derived from peripheral blood, sampled in a trial of Ad26.COV2.S vaccine versus placebo. The V gene is TRBV30, the J gene TRBJ2-5; possibly TRBD2 for D (6 bases). The CDR3 here is CAWSGSGETQYF. CDR3 in DNA: TGTGCCTGGAGTGGTAGCGGTGAGACCCAGTACTTC. Full variable domain (outside the CDR3, taken from reference TRBV30 and TRBJ2-5): SQTIHQWPATLVQPVGSPLSLECTVEGTSNPNLYWYRQAAGRGLQLLFYSVGIGQISSEVPQNLSASRPQDRQFILSSKKLLLSDSGFYLCAWSGSGETQYFGPGTRLLVL.